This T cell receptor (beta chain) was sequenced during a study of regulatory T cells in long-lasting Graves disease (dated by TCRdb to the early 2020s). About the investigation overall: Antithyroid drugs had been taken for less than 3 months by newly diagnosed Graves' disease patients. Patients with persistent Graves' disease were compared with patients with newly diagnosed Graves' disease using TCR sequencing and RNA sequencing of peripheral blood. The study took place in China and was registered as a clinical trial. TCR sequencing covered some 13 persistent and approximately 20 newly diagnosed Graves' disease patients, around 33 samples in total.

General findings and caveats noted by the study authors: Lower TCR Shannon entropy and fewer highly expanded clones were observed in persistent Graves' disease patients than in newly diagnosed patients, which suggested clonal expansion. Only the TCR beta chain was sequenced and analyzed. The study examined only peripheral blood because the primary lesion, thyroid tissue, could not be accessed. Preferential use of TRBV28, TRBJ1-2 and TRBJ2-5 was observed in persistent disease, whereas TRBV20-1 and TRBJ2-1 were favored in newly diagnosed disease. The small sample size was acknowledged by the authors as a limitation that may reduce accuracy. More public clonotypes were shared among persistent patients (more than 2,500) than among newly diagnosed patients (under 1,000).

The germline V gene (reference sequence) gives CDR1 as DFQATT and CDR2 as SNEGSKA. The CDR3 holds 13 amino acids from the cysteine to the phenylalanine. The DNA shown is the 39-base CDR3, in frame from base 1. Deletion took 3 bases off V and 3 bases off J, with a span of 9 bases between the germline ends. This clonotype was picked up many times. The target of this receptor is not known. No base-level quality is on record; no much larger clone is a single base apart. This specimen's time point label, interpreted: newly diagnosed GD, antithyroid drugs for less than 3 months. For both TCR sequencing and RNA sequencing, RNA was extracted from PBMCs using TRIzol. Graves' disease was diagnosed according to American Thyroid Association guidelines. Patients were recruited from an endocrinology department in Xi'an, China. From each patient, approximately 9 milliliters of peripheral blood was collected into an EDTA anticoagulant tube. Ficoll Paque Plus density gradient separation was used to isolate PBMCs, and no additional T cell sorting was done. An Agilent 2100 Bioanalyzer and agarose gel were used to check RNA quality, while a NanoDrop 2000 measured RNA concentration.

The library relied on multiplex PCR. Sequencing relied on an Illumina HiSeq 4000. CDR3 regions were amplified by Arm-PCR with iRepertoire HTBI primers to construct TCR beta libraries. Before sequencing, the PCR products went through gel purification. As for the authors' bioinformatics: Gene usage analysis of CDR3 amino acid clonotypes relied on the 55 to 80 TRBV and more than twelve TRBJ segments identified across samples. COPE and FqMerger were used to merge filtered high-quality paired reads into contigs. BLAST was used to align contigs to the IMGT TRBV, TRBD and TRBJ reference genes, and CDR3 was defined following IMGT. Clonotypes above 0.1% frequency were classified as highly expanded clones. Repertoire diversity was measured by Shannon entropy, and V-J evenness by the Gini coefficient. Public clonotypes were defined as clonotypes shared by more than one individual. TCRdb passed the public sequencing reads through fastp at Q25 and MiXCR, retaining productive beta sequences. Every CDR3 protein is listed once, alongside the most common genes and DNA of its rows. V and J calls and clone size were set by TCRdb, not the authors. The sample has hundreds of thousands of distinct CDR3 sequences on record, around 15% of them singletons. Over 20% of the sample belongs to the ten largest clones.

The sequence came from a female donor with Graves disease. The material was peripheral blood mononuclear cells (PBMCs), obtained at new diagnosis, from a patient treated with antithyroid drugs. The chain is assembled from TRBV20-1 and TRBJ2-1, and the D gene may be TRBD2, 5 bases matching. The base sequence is TGCAGTGCTAGGAGGGAAATCTACAATGAGCAGTTCTTC. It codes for CSARREIYNEQFF.